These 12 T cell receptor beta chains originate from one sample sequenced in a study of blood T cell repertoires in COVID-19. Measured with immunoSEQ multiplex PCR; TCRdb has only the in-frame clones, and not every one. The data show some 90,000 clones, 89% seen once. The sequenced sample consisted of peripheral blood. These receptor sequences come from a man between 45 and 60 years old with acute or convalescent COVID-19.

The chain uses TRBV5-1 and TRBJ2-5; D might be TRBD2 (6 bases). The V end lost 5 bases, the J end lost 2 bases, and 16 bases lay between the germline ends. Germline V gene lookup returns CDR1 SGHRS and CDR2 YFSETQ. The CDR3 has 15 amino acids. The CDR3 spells CASRFTEGRQETQYF. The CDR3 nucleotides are TGCGCCAGCAGGTTCACGGAGGGCAGGCAAGAGACCCAGTACTTC.

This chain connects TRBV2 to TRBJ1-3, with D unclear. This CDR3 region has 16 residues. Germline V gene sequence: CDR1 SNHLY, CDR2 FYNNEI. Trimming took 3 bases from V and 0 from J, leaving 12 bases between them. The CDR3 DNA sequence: TGTGCCAGCAGTGATATCACGGCGGTCTCTGGAAACACCATATATTTT. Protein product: CASSDITAVSGNTIYF.

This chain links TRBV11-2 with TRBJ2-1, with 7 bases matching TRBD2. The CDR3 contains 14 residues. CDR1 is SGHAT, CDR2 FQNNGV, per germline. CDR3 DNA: TGTGCGAGCGGGGTGCCGGGGAGTTACAATGAGCAGTTCTTC. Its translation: CASGVPGSYNEQFF.

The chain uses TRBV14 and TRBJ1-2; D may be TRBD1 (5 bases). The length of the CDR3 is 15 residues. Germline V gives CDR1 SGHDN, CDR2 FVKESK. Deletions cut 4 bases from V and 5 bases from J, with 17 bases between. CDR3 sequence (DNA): TGTGCCAGCAGCCGCATTCAGGGTGGGGCATATGGCTACACCTTC. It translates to CASSRIQGGAYGYTF.

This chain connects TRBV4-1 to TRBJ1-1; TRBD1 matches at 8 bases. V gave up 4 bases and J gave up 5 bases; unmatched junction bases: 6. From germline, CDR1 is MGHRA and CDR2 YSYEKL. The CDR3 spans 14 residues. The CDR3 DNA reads TGCGCCAGCAGCCCTACAGGGGGAAGGACTGAAGCTTTCTTT. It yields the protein CASSPTGGRTEAFF.

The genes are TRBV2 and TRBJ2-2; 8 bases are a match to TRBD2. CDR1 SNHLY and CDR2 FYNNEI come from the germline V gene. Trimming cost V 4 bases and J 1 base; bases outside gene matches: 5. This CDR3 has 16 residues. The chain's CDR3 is CASSGQRGLNTGELFF. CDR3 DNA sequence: TGTGCCAGCAGTGGACAGCGGGGGTTGAACACCGGGGAGCTGTTTTTT.

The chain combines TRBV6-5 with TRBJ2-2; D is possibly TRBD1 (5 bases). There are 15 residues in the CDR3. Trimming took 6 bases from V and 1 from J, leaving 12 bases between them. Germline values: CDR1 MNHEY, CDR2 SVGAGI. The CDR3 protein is CASSSIGQNTGELFF. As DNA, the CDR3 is TGTGCCAGCAGCTCTATTGGACAGAACACCGGGGAGCTGTTTTTT.

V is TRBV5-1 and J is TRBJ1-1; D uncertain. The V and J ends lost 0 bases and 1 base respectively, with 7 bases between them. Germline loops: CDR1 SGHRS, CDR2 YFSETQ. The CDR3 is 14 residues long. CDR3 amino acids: CASSLVLANTEAFF. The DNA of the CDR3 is TGCGCCAGCAGCTTGGTCTTGGCGAACACTGAAGCTTTCTTT.

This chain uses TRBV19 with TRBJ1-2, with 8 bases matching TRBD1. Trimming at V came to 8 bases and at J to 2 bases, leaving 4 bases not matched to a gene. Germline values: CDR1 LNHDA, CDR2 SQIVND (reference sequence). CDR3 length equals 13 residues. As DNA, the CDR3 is TGTGCCAGTCGACAGGGGCCCAACTATGGCTACACCTTC. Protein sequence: CASRQGPNYGYTF.

CDR3 coding DNA: TGTGCCAGCTCACCCGGGACAGGGGGAAACACTGAAGCTTTCTTT. Its translation: CASSPGTGGNTEAFF. This sequence joins TRBV18 and TRBJ1-1; 11 nucleotides line up with TRBD1. This CDR3 contains 15 residues. The trim removed 3 bases at V and 2 bases at J, leaving 2 bases unmatched. Per germline, CDR1 KGHSH and CDR2 LQKENI.

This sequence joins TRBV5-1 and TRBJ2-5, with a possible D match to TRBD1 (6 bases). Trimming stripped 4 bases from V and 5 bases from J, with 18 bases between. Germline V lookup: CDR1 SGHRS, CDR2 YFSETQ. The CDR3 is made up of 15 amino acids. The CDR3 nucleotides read TGCGCCAGCAGCCCAGCCGGGACACTTTACGAGACCCAGTACTTC. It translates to CASSPAGTLYETQYF.

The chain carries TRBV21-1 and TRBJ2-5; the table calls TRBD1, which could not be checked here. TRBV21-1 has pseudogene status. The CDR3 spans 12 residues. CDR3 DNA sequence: TGTGCCAGCAGCAAACAAAGGGGGACCCAGTACTTC. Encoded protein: CASSKQRGTQYF.